In its sample, the clone carrying this T cell receptor (beta chain) was seen a few times. The CDR3 is made up of 13 amino acids. With 8 bases removed from V and 3 bases from J, the gap between germline ends came to 12 bases. Germline V lookup: CDR1 MGHDK, CDR2 SYGVNS. The data stem from a study of T-cell reconstitution after alpha-beta-depleted transplantation in children. Preparation of the TCRbeta library was carried out with unique molecular identifiers. MiXCR was run by TCRdb on the PCR reads, yielding one entry per CDR3 protein. The sample consists of 450,000 to 600,000 distinct CDR3 sequences, approximately 13% of them appearing once.

This chain joins TRBV25-1 and TRBJ2-3; a weak D match, TRBD1 (5 bases). Sample: PBMCs, mostly from graft donor cells, taken 360 days after TCRalphabeta/CD19-depleted stem cell transplant. The receptor comes from a male patient younger than 18 who had a stem cell transplant for acute myeloid leukemia, so the T cells may come from the graft donor. CDR3 coding DNA: TGTGCCAGCCCATCTCGACAGACAGATACGCAGTATTTT. Protein product: CASPSRQTDTQYF.